This record covers a single T cell receptor beta chain. This sample is part of a study of blood T cell repertoires in COVID-19. The assay was immunoSEQ multiplex PCR, and TCRdb's table has in-frame clones only and misses some. The table includes roughly 120,000 clones, approximately 80% detected once. The CDR3 has 16 residues. Germline V gene sequence: CDR1 SGDLS, CDR2 YYNGEE. V was shortened by 4 bases and J by 0 bases, with 14 bases between the two germline ends. The rearrangement joins TRBV9 to TRBJ2-1; D ambiguous. This sequence originates from a man in his 70s with active or convalescent COVID-19. Sequences were obtained from peripheral blood. CDR3 sequence reads: CASSPARQSSYNEQFF. The CDR3 DNA reads TGTGCCAGCAGCCCAGCCAGGCAGAGCTCCTACAATGAGCAGTTCTTC.